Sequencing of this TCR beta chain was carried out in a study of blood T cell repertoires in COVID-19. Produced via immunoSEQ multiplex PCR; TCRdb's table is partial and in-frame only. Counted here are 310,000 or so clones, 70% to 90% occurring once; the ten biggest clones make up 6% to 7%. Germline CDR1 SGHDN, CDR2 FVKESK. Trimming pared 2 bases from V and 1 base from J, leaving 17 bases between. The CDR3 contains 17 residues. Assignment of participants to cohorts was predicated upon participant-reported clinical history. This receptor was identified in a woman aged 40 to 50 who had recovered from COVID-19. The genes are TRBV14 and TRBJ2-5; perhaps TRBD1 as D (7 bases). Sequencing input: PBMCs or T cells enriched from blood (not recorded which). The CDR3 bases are TGTGCCAGCAGCCAAAGGGGGCGGGGACAGTTCCAAGAGACCCAGTACTTC. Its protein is CASSQRGRGQFQETQYF.